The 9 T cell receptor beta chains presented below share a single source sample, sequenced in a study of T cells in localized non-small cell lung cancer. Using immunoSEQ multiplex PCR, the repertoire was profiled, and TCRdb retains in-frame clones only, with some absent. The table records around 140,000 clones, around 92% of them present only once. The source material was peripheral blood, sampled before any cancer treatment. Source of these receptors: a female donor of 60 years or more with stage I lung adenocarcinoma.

CDR3 sequence (DNA): TGTGCCAGCAGAGCCGCGACAGTCGATTCCTACAATGAGCAGTTCTTC. Its protein product is CASRAATVDSYNEQFF. The chain joins TRBV7-8 to TRBJ2-1; D possibly corresponds to TRBD1 (5 bases). V lost 6 bases and J 1 base, leaving 16 bases between the germline ends. The CDR3 has 16 amino acids. From germline, CDR1 is SGHVS and CDR2 FQNEAQ.

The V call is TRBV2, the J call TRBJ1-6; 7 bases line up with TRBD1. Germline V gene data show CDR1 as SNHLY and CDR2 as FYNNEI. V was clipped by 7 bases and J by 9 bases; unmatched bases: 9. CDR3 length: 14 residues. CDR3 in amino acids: CASIAGQLSSPLHF. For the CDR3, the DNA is TGTGCCAGCATCGCGGGACAGTTATCTTCACCCCTCCACTTT.

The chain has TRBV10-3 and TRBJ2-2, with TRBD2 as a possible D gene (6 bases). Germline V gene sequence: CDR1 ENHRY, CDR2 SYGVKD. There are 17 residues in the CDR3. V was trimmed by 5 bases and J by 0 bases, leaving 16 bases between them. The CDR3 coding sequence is TGTGCCATCAGTTTACTAGCCCCTACAGCGAACACCGGGGAGCTGTTTTTT. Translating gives CAISLLAPTANTGELFF.

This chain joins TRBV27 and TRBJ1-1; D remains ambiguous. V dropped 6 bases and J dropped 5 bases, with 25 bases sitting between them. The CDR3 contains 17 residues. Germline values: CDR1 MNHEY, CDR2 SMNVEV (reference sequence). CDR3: CASSSNRVGVWRTEAFF. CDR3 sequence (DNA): TGTGCCAGCAGCTCCAATCGGGTGGGCGTTTGGCGAACTGAAGCTTTCTTT.

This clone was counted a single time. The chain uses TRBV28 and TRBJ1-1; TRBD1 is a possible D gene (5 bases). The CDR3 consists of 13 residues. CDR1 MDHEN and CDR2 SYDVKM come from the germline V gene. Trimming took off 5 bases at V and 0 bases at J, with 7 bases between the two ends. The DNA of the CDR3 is TGTGCCAGCAGTGAGACAGTGAACACTGAAGCTTTCTTT. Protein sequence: CASSETVNTEAFF.

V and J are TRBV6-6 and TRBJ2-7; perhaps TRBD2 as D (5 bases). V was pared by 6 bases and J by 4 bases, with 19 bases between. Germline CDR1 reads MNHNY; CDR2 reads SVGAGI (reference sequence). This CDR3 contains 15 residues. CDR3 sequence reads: CASRINRAPGYEQYF. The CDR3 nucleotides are TGTGCCAGCAGAATCAACCGGGCCCCGGGGTACGAGCAGTACTTC.

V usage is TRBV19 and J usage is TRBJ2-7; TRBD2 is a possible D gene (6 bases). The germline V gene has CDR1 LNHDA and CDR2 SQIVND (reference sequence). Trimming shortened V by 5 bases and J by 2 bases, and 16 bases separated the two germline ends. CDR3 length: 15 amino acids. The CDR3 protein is CASSEAGSGTYEQYF. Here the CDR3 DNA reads TGTGCCAGTAGTGAGGCGGGGTCCGGGACCTACGAGCAGTACTTC.

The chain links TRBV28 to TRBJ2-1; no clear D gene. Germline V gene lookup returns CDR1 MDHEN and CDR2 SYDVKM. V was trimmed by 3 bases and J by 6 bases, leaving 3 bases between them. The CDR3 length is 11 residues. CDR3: CASSLGNEQFF. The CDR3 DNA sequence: TGTGCCAGCAGTTTGGGCAATGAGCAGTTCTTC.

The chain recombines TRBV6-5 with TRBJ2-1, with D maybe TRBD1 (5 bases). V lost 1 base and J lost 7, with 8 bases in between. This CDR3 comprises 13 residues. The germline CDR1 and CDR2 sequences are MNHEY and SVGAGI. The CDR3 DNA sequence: TGTGCCAGCAGTTACTTGACAGAAAATGAGCAGTTCTTC. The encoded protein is CASSYLTENEQFF.